The rows below give T cell receptor beta chains drawn from one sample of a study of response to subunit inactivated influenza vaccine. TCRdb independently ran MiXCR on the RT-PCR reads; one entry per CDR3 protein. Of roughly 500,000 distinct CDR3 sequences listed, approximately 24% are singletons. These data were likewise used in another study, on T cells expressing NK-cell markers.

The sample consisted of CD4+ T cells sorted from PBMCs, taken approximately 13 days after vaccination. The receptors stem from a man aged 45-60 years who received an inactivated influenza vaccine. Each CDR3 is given with its conserved first and last residue. Each record gives: V gene, J gene, clone size, D gene, CDR3 protein, CDR3 DNA. The D gene is left open where the match is weak. Not all rows give a size; the values are once, few, many and, for expanded clones, a class.

V gene: TRBV28
J gene: TRBJ1-5
clone size: few
D gene: -
CDR3 protein: CASRYTRPLGQPQHF
CDR3 DNA: TGTGCCAGCAGATATACACGTCCTTTGGGTCAGCCCCAGCATTTT

V gene: TRBV29-1
J gene: TRBJ2-7
clone size: few
D gene: TRBD2
CDR3 protein: CSVAHQRGYYEQYF
CDR3 DNA: TGCAGCGTTGCCCACCAGCGGGGCTACTACGAGCAGTACTTC

V gene: TRBV20-1
J gene: TRBJ1-6
clone size: few
D gene: -
CDR3 protein: CSAYKAEPPEALHF
CDR3 DNA: TGCAGTGCTTACAAGGCAGAACCGCCAGAGGCCCTCCACTTT

V gene: TRBV27
J gene: TRBJ2-3
clone size: -
D gene: -
CDR3 protein: CASSFQQADTQYF
CDR3 DNA: TGTGCCAGCAGTTTCCAGCAGGCAGATACGCAGTATTTT

V gene: TRBV20-1
J gene: TRBJ2-7
clone size: few
D gene: TRBD2
CDR3 protein: CSARASGSSYEQYF
CDR3 DNA: TGCAGTGCTAGAGCCAGCGGGAGCTCCTACGAGCAGTACTTC

V gene: TRBV3-1
J gene: TRBJ2-7
clone size: few
D gene: TRBD2
CDR3 protein: CASSQDTTSRRVYF
CDR3 DNA: TGTGCCAGCAGCCAAGATACGACTAGCAGGAGGGTGTACTTC

V gene: TRBV6-2/TRBV6-3
J gene: TRBJ1-1
clone size: -
D gene: -
CDR3 protein: CASSPHLTGDTEAFF
CDR3 DNA: TGTGCCAGCAGTCCTCACTTAACCGGGGACACTGAAGCTTTCTTT

V gene: TRBV10-2
J gene: TRBJ2-3
clone size: -
D gene: -
CDR3 protein: CASSGVDTQYF
CDR3 DNA: TGCGCCAGCAGTGGCGTGGATACGCAGTATTTT

V gene: TRBV24-1
J gene: TRBJ2-3
clone size: -
D gene: TRBD2
CDR3 protein: CATSTSDFTDTQYF
CDR3 DNA: TGTGCCACCAGTACTAGCGATTTCACAGATACGCAGTATTTT

V gene: TRBV6-2/TRBV6-3
J gene: TRBJ2-1
clone size: -
D gene: TRBD2
CDR3 protein: CASKPLAGVYNEQFF
CDR3 DNA: TGTGCCAGCAAACCTCTAGCGGGAGTCTACAATGAGCAGTTCTTC

V gene: TRBV7-9
J gene: TRBJ2-7
clone size: few
D gene: TRBD1
CDR3 protein: CASSSMGQYEQYF
CDR3 DNA: TGTGCCAGCAGTTCTATGGGACAGTACGAGCAGTACTTC

V gene: TRBV7-2
J gene: TRBJ2-3
clone size: few
D gene: TRBD2
CDR3 protein: CASKTSADTQYF
CDR3 DNA: TGTGCCAGCAAGACTAGCGCCGATACGCAGTATTTT

V gene: TRBV20-1
J gene: TRBJ2-5
clone size: -
D gene: TRBD2
CDR3 protein: CSASPTSGYRGETQYF
CDR3 DNA: TGCAGTGCTAGTCCGACTAGCGGGTACCGAGGGGAGACCCAGTACTTC

V gene: TRBV7-9
J gene: TRBJ2-3
clone size: once
D gene: -
CDR3 protein: CASSSGALSQDTQYF
CDR3 DNA: TGTGCCAGCAGCTCGGGAGCGCTTTCACAAGATACGCAGTATTTT

V gene: TRBV19
J gene: TRBJ2-1
clone size: -
D gene: TRBD2
CDR3 protein: CASSIHGSGSRDEQFF
CDR3 DNA: TGTGCCAGTAGTATTCATGGTAGCGGGAGTAGGGATGAGCAGTTCTTC

V gene: TRBV9
J gene: TRBJ2-1
clone size: few
D gene: -
CDR3 protein: CASSLQTSNNEQFF
CDR3 DNA: TGTGCCAGCAGCCTACAGACTAGTAACAATGAGCAGTTCTTC

V gene: TRBV6-5
J gene: TRBJ2-1
clone size: few
D gene: TRBD2
CDR3 protein: CASSYSSGNYNEQFF
CDR3 DNA: TGTGCCAGCAGTTACTCTAGCGGGAACTACAATGAGCAGTTCTTC

V gene: TRBV30
J gene: TRBJ1-1
clone size: -
D gene: -
CDR3 protein: CAWSVGPTEAFF
CDR3 DNA: TGTGCCTGGAGTGTTGGACCCACTGAAGCTTTCTTT

V gene: TRBV29-1
J gene: TRBJ2-7
clone size: few
D gene: TRBD1
CDR3 protein: CSVDRAQGEQYF
CDR3 DNA: TGCAGCGTCGACAGGGCGCAGGGGGAGCAGTACTTC

V gene: TRBV10-3
J gene: TRBJ2-3
clone size: -
D gene: TRBD2
CDR3 protein: CAISDTSGGSTDTQYF
CDR3 DNA: TGTGCCATCAGTGATACTAGCGGGGGAAGCACAGATACGCAGTATTTT

V gene: TRBV30
J gene: TRBJ2-3
clone size: -
D gene: -
CDR3 protein: CAWSEALGRGYYTDTQYF
CDR3 DNA: TGTGCCTGGAGTGAGGCCCTGGGCAGGGGATATTACACAGATACGCAGTATTTT

V gene: TRBV15
J gene: TRBJ2-7
clone size: -
D gene: TRBD2
CDR3 protein: CATSRDRLAGESEQYF
CDR3 DNA: TGTGCCACCAGCAGAGATCGACTAGCGGGGGAGAGCGAGCAGTACTTC

V gene: TRBV25-1
J gene: TRBJ1-5
clone size: -
D gene: -
CDR3 protein: CASSEPGNQPQHF
CDR3 DNA: TGTGCCAGCAGTGAACCCGGGAATCAGCCCCAGCATTTT

V gene: TRBV20-1
J gene: TRBJ2-7
clone size: -
D gene: -
CDR3 protein: CSASPRAPYEQYF
CDR3 DNA: TGCAGTGCTAGCCCCCGGGCCCCCTACGAGCAGTACTTC

V gene: TRBV20-1
J gene: TRBJ2-1
clone size: many
D gene: TRBD2
CDR3 protein: CSASRLAGNEQFF
CDR3 DNA: TGCAGTGCCAGCAGACTAGCAGGCAATGAGCAGTTCTTC

V gene: TRBV7-8
J gene: TRBJ1-2
clone size: few
D gene: -
CDR3 protein: CASSLGGRHGDGYTF
CDR3 DNA: TGTGCCAGCAGCTTAGGGGGACGTCATGGGGATGGCTACACCTTC

V gene: TRBV12-3/TRBV12-4
J gene: TRBJ2-1
clone size: many
D gene: TRBD1
CDR3 protein: CASWKVGQGNNEQFF
CDR3 DNA: TGTGCCAGCTGGAAGGTGGGACAGGGTAACAATGAGCAGTTCTTC

V gene: TRBV10-3
J gene: TRBJ2-3
clone size: -
D gene: -
CDR3 protein: CAISRDKHTDTQYF
CDR3 DNA: TGTGCCATCAGCCGAGACAAGCACACAGATACGCAGTATTTT

V gene: TRBV9
J gene: TRBJ2-7
clone size: -
D gene: -
CDR3 protein: CASSVWGTYEQYF
CDR3 DNA: TGTGCCAGCAGCGTATGGGGGACCTACGAGCAGTACTTC

V gene: TRBV30
J gene: TRBJ1-2
clone size: -
D gene: TRBD1
CDR3 protein: CAWSPRDRGPWGYTF
CDR3 DNA: TGTGCCTGGAGCCCCCGGGACAGGGGGCCTTGGGGCTACACCTTC

V gene: TRBV20-1
J gene: TRBJ2-7
clone size: few
D gene: TRBD2
CDR3 protein: CSARLAGVGEQYF
CDR3 DNA: TGCAGTGCGAGACTAGCGGGAGTTGGTGAGCAGTACTTC

V gene: TRBV5-1
J gene: TRBJ2-3
clone size: -
D gene: -
CDR3 protein: CASSLTESDTQYF
CDR3 DNA: TGCGCCAGCAGCTTGACAGAGTCGGATACGCAGTATTTT

V gene: TRBV2
J gene: TRBJ2-1
clone size: once
D gene: TRBD2
CDR3 protein: CASSDSGRTNEQFF
CDR3 DNA: TGTGCCAGCAGTGATAGCGGGAGAACGAATGAGCAGTTCTTC

V gene: TRBV6-5
J gene: TRBJ2-7
clone size: -
D gene: -
CDR3 protein: CASSYSAGAYEQYF
CDR3 DNA: TGTGCCAGCAGTTACTCCGCAGGGGCCTACGAGCAGTACTTC

V gene: TRBV6-1
J gene: TRBJ2-4
clone size: few
D gene: -
CDR3 protein: CASMTAQAKNIQYF
CDR3 DNA: TGTGCCAGCATGACCGCCCAAGCCAAAAACATTCAGTACTTC

V gene: TRBV9
J gene: TRBJ2-6
clone size: -
D gene: TRBD1
CDR3 protein: CASSVRPGQSSGANVLTF
CDR3 DNA: TGTGCCAGCAGCGTCCGGCCGGGACAGAGCTCTGGGGCCAACGTCCTGACTTTC

V gene: TRBV20-1
J gene: TRBJ2-3
clone size: few
D gene: -
CDR3 protein: CSARDDADTQYF
CDR3 DNA: TGCAGTGCTAGGGACGATGCAGATACGCAGTATTTT

V gene: TRBV7-3
J gene: TRBJ2-6
clone size: -
D gene: -
CDR3 protein: CASSPTTGANVLTF
CDR3 DNA: TGTGCCAGCAGCCCTACGACTGGGGCCAACGTCCTGACTTTC

V gene: TRBV7-2
J gene: TRBJ2-2
clone size: many
D gene: -
CDR3 protein: CASKGGPSTGELFF
CDR3 DNA: TGTGCCAGCAAGGGGGGGCCAAGCACCGGGGAGCTGTTTTTT

V gene: TRBV12-3/TRBV12-4
J gene: TRBJ2-7
clone size: -
D gene: TRBD2
CDR3 protein: CASSWGLAGYEQYF
CDR3 DNA: TGTGCCAGCAGTTGGGGACTAGCGGGGTACGAGCAGTACTTC

V gene: TRBV10-3
J gene: TRBJ1-1
clone size: few
D gene: -
CDR3 protein: CAIMGSGPAQGAFF
CDR3 DNA: TGTGCCATCATGGGGTCCGGTCCAGCCCAAGGAGCTTTCTTT

V gene: TRBV6-1
J gene: TRBJ2-4
clone size: -
D gene: -
CDR3 protein: CASQGWESYLAKNIQYF
CDR3 DNA: TGTGCCAGCCAAGGTTGGGAATCTTACCTAGCCAAAAACATTCAGTACTTC

V gene: TRBV28
J gene: TRBJ1-5
clone size: few
D gene: -
CDR3 protein: CASSSPQGYNQPQHF
CDR3 DNA: TGTGCCAGCAGTTCCCCCCAGGGCTACAATCAGCCCCAGCATTTT

V gene: TRBV2
J gene: TRBJ2-7
clone size: few
D gene: TRBD1
CDR3 protein: CASSGDRASSYEQYF
CDR3 DNA: TGTGCCAGCAGTGGCGACAGGGCAAGCTCCTACGAGCAGTACTTC

V gene: TRBV6-1
J gene: TRBJ2-2
clone size: few
D gene: -
CDR3 protein: CASRRRGANTGELFF
CDR3 DNA: TGTGCCAGCAGGAGAAGGGGGGCGAACACCGGGGAGCTGTTTTTT

V gene: TRBV7-2
J gene: TRBJ2-5
clone size: few
D gene: -
CDR3 protein: CASSLEAPETQYF
CDR3 DNA: TGTGCCAGCAGCTTAGAGGCGCCGGAGACCCAGTACTTC

V gene: TRBV12-3/TRBV12-4
J gene: TRBJ1-2
clone size: few
D gene: -
CDR3 protein: CASSLRRISNYGYTF
CDR3 DNA: TGTGCCAGCAGCCTCCGGCGGATATCTAACTATGGCTACACCTTC

V gene: TRBV11-1
J gene: TRBJ1-1
clone size: -
D gene: -
CDR3 protein: CASSTPSVGGNEAFF
CDR3 DNA: TGTGCCAGCAGCACACCTTCTGTAGGGGGAAATGAAGCTTTCTTT

V gene: TRBV24-1
J gene: TRBJ2-1
clone size: -
D gene: -
CDR3 protein: CATSDSVNEQFF
CDR3 DNA: TGTGCCACCAGTGATTCAGTTAATGAGCAGTTCTTC

V gene: TRBV30
J gene: TRBJ2-5
clone size: -
D gene: TRBD1
CDR3 protein: CAWRRTGPTQYF
CDR3 DNA: TGTGCCTGGAGAAGGACAGGACCTACCCAGTACTTC

V gene: TRBV7-2
J gene: TRBJ1-5
clone size: few
D gene: TRBD1
CDR3 protein: CASSSGQTLNQPQHF
CDR3 DNA: TGTGCCAGCAGCTCGGGACAGACTCTCAATCAGCCCCAGCATTTT

V gene: TRBV20-1
J gene: TRBJ1-2
clone size: -
D gene: -
CDR3 protein: CSAPGTNYGYTF
CDR3 DNA: TGCAGTGCTCCAGGAACAAACTATGGCTACACCTTC